This T cell receptor (beta chain) was observed in a study of cytomegalovirus exposure and HLA in healthy donors. The CDR3 length is 13 residues. Trimming cost V 6 bases and J 8 bases, with 17 bases left between them. The germline V gene has CDR1 SGHTS and CDR2 YDEGEE. Using immunoSEQ multiplex PCR, the repertoire was profiled, and TCRdb retains in-frame clones only, with some absent. The sample shows hundreds of thousands of clones, approximately 80% of them seen only once. The specimen was PBMCs. The gene calls are TRBV5-8 and TRBJ1-2; no firm D call. The sequence came from a woman aged 30 to 39 in good health and CMV-seropositive. CDR3 DNA: TGTGCCAGCAATATCCGCTTGGGAGAGGGCTACACCTTC. It encodes CASNIRLGEGYTF.